This passage covers 6 T cell receptor beta chains from one sample sequenced in a study of T cell changes during pregnancy in multiple sclerosis. Data came from immunoSEQ multiplex PCR; TCRdb stores just in-frame clones and leaves some out. The sample shows about 120,000 clones, 80% to 95% of them seen only once. This specimen consisted of peripheral blood, obtained in the third trimester of pregnancy. The receptors were gathered from a female donor with multiple sclerosis, enrolled in a pregnancy study.

J is TRBJ2-1 and V is TRBV4-1, with 10 bases fitting TRBD2. The CDR3 consists of 18 residues. The junction had 9 bases not matched to a gene; V was cut back by 4 bases and J by 0 bases. Germline V gene sequence: CDR1 MGHRA, CDR2 YSYEKL. The CDR3 nucleotides are TGCGCCAGCAGCCCCGGGCTAGTAGCGGGAGGCTCCTACAATGAGCAGTTCTTC. It yields the protein CASSPGLVAGGSYNEQFF.

The rearrangement uses TRBV7-6 and TRBJ1-4; TRBD1 agrees at 10 bases. The germline V gene has CDR1 SGHVS and CDR2 FNYEAQ. Germline trimming cut 10 bases from V and 0 bases from J; bases unmatched to any gene: 5. The CDR3 totals 15 residues. The CDR3 DNA is TGTGCCACCCGGGACAGGGGCGCAACTAATGAAAAACTGTTTTTT. It is translated as CATRDRGATNEKLFF. Full variable domain (missing parts from reference TRBV7-6 and TRBJ1-4): GAGVSQSPRYKVTKRGQDVALRCDPISGHVSLYWYRQALGQGPEFLTYFNYEAQQDKSGLPNDRFSAERPEGSISTLTIQRTEQRDSAMYRCATRDRGATNEKLFFGSGTQLSVL.

J is TRBJ2-7 and V is TRBV5-1, with a possible D match to TRBD1 (5 bases). There are 14 residues in the CDR3. From germline, CDR1 is SGHRS and CDR2 YFSETQ. V was pared by 0 bases and J by 5 bases, with 12 bases between. DNA of the CDR3: TGCGCCAGCAGCTTGGACAGGCTCCCCAACGAGCAGTACTTC. It encodes CASSLDRLPNEQYF.

The chain combines TRBV9 with TRBJ1-1; no firm D call. CDR3 length equals 15 residues. Germline CDR1 is SGDLS and CDR2 is YYNGEE. Trimming stripped 0 bases from V and 4 bases from J, with 13 bases between. The CDR3 loop is CASSVGQELATEAFF. The CDR3, as DNA: TGTGCCAGCAGCGTAGGCCAGGAGCTAGCCACTGAAGCTTTCTTT.

V gene TRBV19 combines with J gene TRBJ2-2; possibly TRBD2 for D (6 bases). CDR3 length: 14 residues. V gave up 10 bases and J gave up 5 bases, with 17 bases separating them. The V gene's germline CDR1 is LNHDA and CDR2 SQIVND (reference sequence). In DNA, the CDR3 is TGTGCCACTGAGACTAGATCGTTAACCGGGGAGCTGTTTTTT. Protein sequence: CATETRSLTGELFF.

The gene calls are TRBV7-2 and TRBJ2-5, with a tentative D call TRBD2 (5 bases). CDR3 length equals 14 residues. The germline CDR1 and CDR2 sequences are SGHTA and FQGNSA. The V end was cut by 6 bases, the J end by 5 bases, with 16 bases between. CDR3 in amino acids: CASSPLGSGETQYF. CDR3 nucleotide sequence: TGTGCCAGCAGTCCCTTGGGGTCGGGGGAGACCCAGTACTTC.